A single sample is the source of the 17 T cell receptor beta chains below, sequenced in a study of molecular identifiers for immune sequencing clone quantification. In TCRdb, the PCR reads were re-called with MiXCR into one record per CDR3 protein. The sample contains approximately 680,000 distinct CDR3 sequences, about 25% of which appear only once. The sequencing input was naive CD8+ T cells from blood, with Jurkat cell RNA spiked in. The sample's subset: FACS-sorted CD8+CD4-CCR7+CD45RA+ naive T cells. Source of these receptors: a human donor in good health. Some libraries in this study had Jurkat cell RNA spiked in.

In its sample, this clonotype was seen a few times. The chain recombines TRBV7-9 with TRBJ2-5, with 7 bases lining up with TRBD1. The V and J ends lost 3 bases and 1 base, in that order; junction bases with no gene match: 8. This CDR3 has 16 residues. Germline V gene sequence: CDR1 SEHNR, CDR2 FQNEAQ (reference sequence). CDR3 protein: CASSFPRDSSQETQYF. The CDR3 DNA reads TGTGCCAGCAGCTTCCCCAGGGACAGTTCCCAAGAGACCCAGTACTTC.

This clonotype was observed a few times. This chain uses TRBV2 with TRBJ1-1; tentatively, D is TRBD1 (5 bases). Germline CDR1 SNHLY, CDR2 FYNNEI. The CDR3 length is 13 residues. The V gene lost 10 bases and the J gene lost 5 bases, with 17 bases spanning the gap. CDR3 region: CATLPRDGTEAFF. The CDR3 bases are TGTGCCACCTTACCCAGGGATGGGACTGAAGCTTTCTTT. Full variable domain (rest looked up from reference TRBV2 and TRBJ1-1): EPEVTQTPSHQVTQMGQEVILRCVPISNHLYFYWYRQILGQKVEFLVSFYNNEISEKSEIFDDQFSVERPDGSNFTLKIRSTKLEDSAMYFCATLPRDGTEAFFGQGTRLTVV.

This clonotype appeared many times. This chain's CDR3 is CASSSHSNQPQHF. The CDR3 bases are TGTGCCAGCAGTTCCCATAGCAATCAGCCCCAGCATTTT. The gene calls are TRBV7-6 and TRBJ1-5; D gene ambiguous. The germline CDR1 and CDR2 sequences are SGHVS and FNYEAQ. The CDR3 sequence is 13 residues long. V was shortened by 6 bases and J by 0 bases, with 6 bases between the two germline ends. Complete variable domain (other parts from reference TRBV7-6 and TRBJ1-5): GAGVSQSPRYKVTKRGQDVALRCDPISGHVSLYWYRQALGQGPEFLTYFNYEAQQDKSGLPNDRFSAERPEGSISTLTIQRTEQRDSAMYRCASSSHSNQPQHFGDGTRLSIL.

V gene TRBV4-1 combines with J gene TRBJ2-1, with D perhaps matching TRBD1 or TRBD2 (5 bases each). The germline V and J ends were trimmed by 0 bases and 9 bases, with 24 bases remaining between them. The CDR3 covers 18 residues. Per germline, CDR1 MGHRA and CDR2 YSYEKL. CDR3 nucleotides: TGCGCCAGCAGCCAAGACCTCCGCAGGGCCCTCGGTCGGGGTGAGCAGTTCTTC. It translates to CASSQDLRRALGRGEQFF.

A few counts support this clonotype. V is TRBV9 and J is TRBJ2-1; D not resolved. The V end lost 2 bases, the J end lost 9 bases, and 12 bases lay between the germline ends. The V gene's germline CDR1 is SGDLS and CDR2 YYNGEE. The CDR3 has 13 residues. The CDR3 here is CASSVFVLSEQFF. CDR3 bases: TGTGCCAGCAGCGTTTTTGTGTTGAGTGAGCAGTTCTTC.

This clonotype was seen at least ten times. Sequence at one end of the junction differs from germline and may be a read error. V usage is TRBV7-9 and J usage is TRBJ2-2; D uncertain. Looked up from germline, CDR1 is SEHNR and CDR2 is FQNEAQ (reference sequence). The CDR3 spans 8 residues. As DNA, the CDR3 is TGTGCCAGCAGCCCGGGCTGTTTT. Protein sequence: CASSPGCF.

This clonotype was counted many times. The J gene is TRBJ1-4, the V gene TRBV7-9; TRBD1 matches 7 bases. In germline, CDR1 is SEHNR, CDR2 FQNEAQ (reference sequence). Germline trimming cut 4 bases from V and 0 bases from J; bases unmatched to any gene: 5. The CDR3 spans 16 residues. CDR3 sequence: CASSSFQGATNEKLFF. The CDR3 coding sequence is TGTGCCAGCAGCTCCTTCCAGGGGGCAACTAATGAAAAACTGTTTTTT. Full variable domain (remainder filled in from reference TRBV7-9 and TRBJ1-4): DTGVSQNPRHKITKRGQNVTFRCDPISEHNRLYWYRQTLGQGPEFLTYFQNEAQLEKSRLLSDRFSAERPKGSFSTLEIQRTEQGDSAMYLCASSSFQGATNEKLFFGSGTQLSVL.

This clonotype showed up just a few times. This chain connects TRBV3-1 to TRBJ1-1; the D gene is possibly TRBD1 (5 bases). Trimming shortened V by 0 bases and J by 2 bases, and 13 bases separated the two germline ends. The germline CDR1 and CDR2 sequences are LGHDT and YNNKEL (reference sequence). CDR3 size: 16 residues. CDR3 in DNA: TGTGCCAGCAGCCAAGATCCCTGGGGGTTAAACACTGAAGCTTTCTTT. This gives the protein CASSQDPWGLNTEAFF.

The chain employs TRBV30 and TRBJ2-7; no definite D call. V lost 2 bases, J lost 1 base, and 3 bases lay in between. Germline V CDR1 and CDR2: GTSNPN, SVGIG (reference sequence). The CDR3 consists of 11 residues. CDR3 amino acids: CAWSPSYEQYF. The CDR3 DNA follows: TGTGCCTGGAGTCCGTCCTACGAGCAGTACTTC. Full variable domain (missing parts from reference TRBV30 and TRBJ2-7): SQTIHQWPATLVQPVGSPLSLECTVEGTSNPNLYWYRQAAGRGLQLLFYSVGIGQISSEVPQNLSASRPQDRQFILSSKKLLLSDSGFYLCAWSPSYEQYFGPGTRLTVT.

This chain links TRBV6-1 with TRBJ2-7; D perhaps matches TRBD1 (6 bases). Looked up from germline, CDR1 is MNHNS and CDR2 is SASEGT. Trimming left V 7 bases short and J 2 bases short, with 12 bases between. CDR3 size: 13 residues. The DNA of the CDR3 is TGTGCCAGCAAGCCCACAGGGACCTACGAGCAGTACTTC. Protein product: CASKPTGTYEQYF.

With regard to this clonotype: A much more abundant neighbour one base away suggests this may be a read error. The CDR3 sequence: CASDSGLNEQFF. In DNA form, the CDR3 reads TGTGCTTCAGACAGTGGGCTCAATGAGCAGTTCTTC. The gene calls are TRBV30 and TRBJ2-1; D possibly corresponds to TRBD1 (5 bases). The length of the CDR3 is 12 residues. The V gene's germline CDR1 is GTSNPN and CDR2 SVGIG (reference sequence).

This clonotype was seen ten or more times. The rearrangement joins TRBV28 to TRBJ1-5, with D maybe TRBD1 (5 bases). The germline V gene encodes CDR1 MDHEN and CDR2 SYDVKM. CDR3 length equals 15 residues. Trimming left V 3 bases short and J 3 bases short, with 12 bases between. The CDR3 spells CASSLPGTDNQPQHF. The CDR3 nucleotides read TGTGCCAGCAGTTTGCCTGGGACGGACAATCAGCCCCAGCATTTT.

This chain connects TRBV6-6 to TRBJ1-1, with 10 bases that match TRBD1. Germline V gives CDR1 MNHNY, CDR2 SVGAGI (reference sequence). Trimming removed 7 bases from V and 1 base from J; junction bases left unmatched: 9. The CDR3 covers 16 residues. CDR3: CASKDRGFSENTEAFF. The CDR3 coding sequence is TGTGCCAGCAAGGACAGGGGGTTTTCGGAGAACACTGAAGCTTTCTTT.

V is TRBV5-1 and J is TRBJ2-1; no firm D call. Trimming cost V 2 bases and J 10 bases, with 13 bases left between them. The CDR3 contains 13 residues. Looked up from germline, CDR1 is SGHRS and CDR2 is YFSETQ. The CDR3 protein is CASSFSSSYEQFF. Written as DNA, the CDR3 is TGCGCCAGCAGCTTTTCAAGCTCCTACGAGCAGTTCTTC.

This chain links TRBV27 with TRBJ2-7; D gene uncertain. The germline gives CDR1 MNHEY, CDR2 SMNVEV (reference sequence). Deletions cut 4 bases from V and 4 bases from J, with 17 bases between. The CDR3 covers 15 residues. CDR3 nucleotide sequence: TGTGCCAGCAGTTCGGGCCGTGGCTCGCTGTACGAGCAGTACTTC. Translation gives CASSSGRGSLYEQYF.

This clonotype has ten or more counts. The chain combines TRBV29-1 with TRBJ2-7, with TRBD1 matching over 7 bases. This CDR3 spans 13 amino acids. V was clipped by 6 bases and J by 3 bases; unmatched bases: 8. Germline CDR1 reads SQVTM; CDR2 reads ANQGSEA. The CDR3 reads CSVPGDRVYEQYF. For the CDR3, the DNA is TGCAGCGTGCCAGGGGACAGAGTCTACGAGCAGTACTTC.

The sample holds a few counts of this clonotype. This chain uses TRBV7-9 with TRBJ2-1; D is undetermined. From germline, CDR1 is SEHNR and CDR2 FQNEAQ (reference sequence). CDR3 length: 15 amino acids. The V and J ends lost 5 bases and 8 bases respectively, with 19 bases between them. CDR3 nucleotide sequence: TGTGCCAGCAGCCCCCCCGCACTTAGCTTCCATGAGCAGTTCTTC. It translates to CASSPPALSFHEQFF.